Sequencing of this T cell receptor (beta chain) was carried out in a study of T cell clonotyping in hematopoietic cell transplantation (dated by TCRdb to about 2021). With regard to the full study: Pretransplant recipient samples were obtained after cytoreduction. A total of 130 to 150 blood samples were collected in the study from 35 consecutive transplant recipients and their related donors. Recruitment of patients was conducted between late 2015 and 2017, and follow-up was continued until late 2020 or death. Paper-wide results and their limitations: Inverse Simpson Index values from donors and from recipients before transplant predicted broader TCR repertoire diversity after transplant. Recipient TCR diversity fell after transplant, with pathologically expanded clonotypes rising progressively from day 30 to day 180. Recipient repertoires showed only a small fraction of overlap with donor repertoires, and over 97% appeared de novo at the given depth. Sample size was limited, and cells were not sorted, so CD4 and CD8 repertoire contributions could not be separated.

The immunoSEQ assay, a bias-controlled multiplex PCR with V- and J-specific primers, was used to amplify TCR beta CDR3 regions from genomic DNA. A proprietary barcode and Illumina adapter sequences were added to the CDR3 amplicons in a second PCR step. An Illumina MiSeq instrument was used to sequence the CDR3 libraries. Per the original workflow: Export and quality control were performed with immunoSEQ Analyzer 3.0, and downstream analyses were performed with R Bioconductor and Immunarch. Repertoire metrics were calculated using only productive rearrangements within the normalized downsampled data set. In the normalized cohort, a clonotype counted as pathologically expanded if the clonotype was larger than 5 templates. The Inverse Simpson Index was used to measure repertoire diversity. To capture all clonotypes, CMV-specificity analyses were performed on the non-normalized data set. TCRdb provides this immuneACCESS table in a form limited to in-frame rearrangements. Some clones are lacking; in checked studies, under half of them reflect an unresolved V gene, and why the rest are absent is not known. D and trimming were read from the DNA, whereas the V and J calls and clone size are those reported in that table. The sample contains roughly 5,300 clones, roughly 84% of them found a single time. The ten largest make up roughly 4% of the sample.

The time point label, read with the paper, signifies: recipient sample about 28 days before transplant, after cytoreduction. Blood samples were obtained from recipients approximately 28 days before transplant and at days 30, 100 and 180 after transplant. Nuclei Lysis Solution was used to extract genomic DNA from fresh or cryopreserved unfractionated peripheral blood mononuclear cells. Remarks on this clone: The antigen it binds to is not known. Base qualities are not recorded, but no much larger clone differs from it by a single base.

The CDR3 contains 13 residues, cysteine and phenylalanine counted. Here the CDR3 DNA is all that survives: 39 bases in frame from base 1. The germline V and J ends show losses of 3 bases and 4 bases respectively, and no gene match explains 2 bases of the junction. As encoded in the germline V gene, CDR1 is SGHTA while CDR2 is FQGNSA. This receptor chain uses TRBV7-2 and TRBJ2-7, and 8 junction bases match TRBD1. The receptor's source is a man between 60 and 75 years old with acute myeloid leukemia. Some clones in this sample may be carry-over from other donors' samples. The starting material was peripheral blood mononuclear cells, obtained before stem cell transplant. This receptor has the CDR3 CASSFNRGYEQYF. The DNA sequence is as follows: TGTGCCAGCAGCTTCAACAGGGGGTACGAGCAGTACTTC.